The rows below give T cell receptor beta chains drawn from one sample of a study of T cell repertoires in cytomegalovirus infection. These receptors' antigens are unknown. TCRdb redid the calling of the reads with MiXCR, one entry per CDR3 protein. The profile shows hundreds of thousands of distinct CDR3 sequences, about 30% of them singletons. The sample consisted of cultured PBMCs, taken from culture after CMV antigen stimulation. Receptor source: a human donor in good health (CMV status not recorded). Some clones in this sample may be carry-over from other donors' samples. CDR3s include the opening cysteine and the closing phenylalanine or tryptophan. Each record gives: D gene, clone size, J gene, V gene, CDR3 DNA, CDR3 protein. The D gene is left open where the match is weak. Part of the rows lack a size; the others show once, few, many or a class for expanded clones.

NA,NA,TRBJ2-1,TRBV11-2,TGTGCCAGCAGCTTAAAGCCGAGATCCGGCCTCAATGAGCAGTTCTTC,CASSLKPRSGLNEQFF
TRBD2,NA,TRBJ2-3,TRBV29-1,TGCAGCGTTCGCGGGAGTGGCGCAGATACGCAGTATTTT,CSVRGSGADTQYF
TRBD1,NA,TRBJ1-2,TRBV4-1,TGCGCCAGCAGTGGACAGGGGGCAGGATATGGCTACACCTTC,CASSGQGAGYGYTF
TRBD1,NA,TRBJ1-6,TRBV5-8,TGTGCCAGCAGCGACAGGGAAGGTTCACCCCTCCACTTT,CASSDREGSPLHF
NA,NA,TRBJ2-3,TRBV4-3,TGCGCCAGCAGGGGGAACACAGATACGCAGTATTTT,CASRGNTDTQYF
TRBD1,NA,TRBJ1-5,TRBV4-2,TGTGCCAGCAGCCACTCCGGGACAGGAAATCAGCCCCAGCATTTT,CASSHSGTGNQPQHF
NA,NA,TRBJ2-7,TRBV4-1,TGCGCCAGCAGCCCAGAGCGCCGATACGAGCAGTACTTC,CASSPERRYEQYF
NA,few,TRBJ2-7,TRBV6-2/TRBV6-3,TGTGCCAGCAGTGTACTCCGGGAGCGGCAAAATCGGCAGTACTTC,CASSVLRERQNRQYF
NA,many,TRBJ1-2,TRBV7-2,TGTGCCAGCAGCTTAGGAAGTTTGGGCAGGGACGTCTATGGCTACACCTTC,CASSLGSLGRDVYGYTF
NA,many,TRBJ1-1,TRBV6-5,TGTGCCAGCAGTCGCGGAGCTGAAGCTTTCTTT,CASSRGAEAFF
NA,few,TRBJ1-1,TRBV28,TGTGCCAGCAGTTTGTTAGGGCGGGGGACTGAAGCTTTCTTT,CASSLLGRGTEAFF
NA,few,TRBJ1-2,TRBV7-9,TGTGCCAGCAGCGAATTGGGCGGCTACACCTTC,CASSELGGYTF
TRBD1,NA,TRBJ1-2,TRBV18,TGTGCCAGCTCTGTGGACAGGGGGCGGGCCCATGGCTACACCTTC,CASSVDRGRAHGYTF
NA,NA,TRBJ1-6,TRBV12-3/TRBV12-4,TGTGCCAGCCGAGCAAGCAATTCACCCCTCCACTTT,CASRASNSPLHF
NA,few,TRBJ2-1,TRBV5-4,TGTGCCAGCAGCTATGACCAGTGGGGTGAGCAGTTCTTC,CASSYDQWGEQFF
NA,NA,TRBJ2-1,TRBV4-3,TGCGCCAGCAGCCAAGATCGGGGGAGGCCTTTGGCGTACAATGAGCAGTTCTTC,CASSQDRGRPLAYNEQFF
NA,few,TRBJ1-4,TRBV20-1,TGCAGTGCTTCGGTATCAGGGGCAGTTAGTAATGAAAAACTGTTTTTT,CSASVSGAVSNEKLFF
TRBD1,NA,TRBJ2-1,TRBV11-2,TGTGCCAGCGGTCAGGGGGCGAACTACAATGAGCAGTTCTTC,CASGQGANYNEQFF